Given below is one T cell receptor (beta chain) in context. This record belongs to a study of blood T cell repertoires in COVID-19. Overall study context: Italy, Spain and the United States were the sources of the convalescent and acute COVID-19 samples.

Unmatched junction bases numbered 16, after V lost 6 bases and J lost 0 bases. Germline values: CDR1 KGHSH, CDR2 LQKENI. This CDR3 is built from 19 residues. Only in-frame clones appear in the TCRdb table, and some are missing; sequencing was by immunoSEQ multiplex PCR. This table has 200,000 to 250,000 clones, about 86% appearing once. Source material: peripheral blood. The genes are TRBV18 and TRBJ1-3; TRBD1 matches 8 bases. The sequence was obtained from a man older than 75 with acute or convalescent COVID-19. CDR3: CASSTEISGTGFSGNTIYF. The CDR3 bases are TGTGCCAGCTCGACAGAAATCTCCGGGACAGGCTTCTCTGGAAACACCATATATTTT.